This TCR beta chain was captured in a study of beta chain features in type 1 diabetes. Study-level points and caveats: People with Type 1 diabetes carried modestly yet significantly shorter TCRB CDR3s in all four CD4+ subsets. HLA effects on TCRB rearrangement stayed unresolved here.

In total, each donor contributed a single heparinised blood draw that averaged around 100 mL. Each of the sorted populations had a purity greater than 98%. All of the isolated RNA was reverse transcribed, so expressed TCRB transcripts were sequenced. Clones were sequenced by immunoSEQ multiplex PCR, and TCRdb holds only the in-frame ones, with some missing. The sample lists roughly 370,000 clones, approximately 13% occurring once. About this clone itself: Its antigen is unidentified.

The TCR comes from a man aged 25-45 years in good health. Input material: naive CD4+ T cells from blood.

This CDR3 reads CASSVAGGQGVTGELFF. DNA for the CDR3: TGTGCCAGCAGCGTAGCCGGGGGGCAAGGAGTCACCGGGGAGCTGTTTTTT. The chain recombines TRBV9 with TRBJ2-2, with a weak D call TRBD2 (7 bases). Per the germline V gene, CDR1 is SGDLS and CDR2 is YYNGEE. The CDR3 is 17 amino acids. With 0 bases removed from V and 4 bases from J, the gap between germline ends came to 16 bases.